This passage covers 4 T cell receptor beta chains from one sample sequenced in a study of T cells after yellow fever vaccination. MiXCR was run by TCRdb on the 5' RACE reads, yielding one entry per CDR3 protein. The repertoire holds 200,000 or so distinct CDR3 sequences, with roughly 6.2% as singletons. This material consisted of CD4+ T cells sorted from PBMCs, taken on the day of the yellow fever booster vaccination. These receptors were taken from a man aged 25-40 years who received the YFV17D yellow fever vaccine.

This clonotype was counted between two and nine times. This rearrangement joins TRBV28 to TRBJ2-7, with 8 positions matching TRBD2. With V trimmed by 6 bases and J by 0 bases, 4 bases remained unmatched. Per germline, CDR1 MDHEN and CDR2 SYDVKM. The CDR3 length is 14 residues. CDR3 in DNA: TGTGCCAGCAGAGTTAGCGGGAACTCCTACGAGCAGTACTTC. It specifies CASRVSGNSYEQYF.

This clonotype was recorded at least ten times. This chain joins TRBV12-3 or TRBV12-4 and TRBJ2-7, with a weak D call TRBD1 (5 bases). This CDR3 has 13 amino acids. Trimming pared 2 bases from V and 4 bases from J, leaving 9 bases between. The CDR3 region has the DNA TGTGCCAGCAGTTTATCAGGGCCTTACGAGCAGTACTTC. Protein: CASSLSGPYEQYF.

This clonotype turned up a few times. The chain joins TRBV19 to TRBJ2-1, with D perhaps given as TRBD1 or TRBD2 (5 bases each). The CDR3 is 14 residues long. The V and J ends lost 6 bases and 3 bases respectively, with 12 bases between them. CDR1 and CDR2 (germline): LNHDA, SQIVND (reference sequence). CDR3 in DNA: TGTGCCAGTAGGGGAATTGGGGGCTACAATGAGCAGTTCTTC. This gives the protein CASRGIGGYNEQFF.

V gene TRBV5-1 combines with J gene TRBJ1-1; 9 bases fit TRBD1. The CDR3 length is 20 residues. The V gene end was trimmed by 4 bases and the J gene end by 5 bases; junction bases not matched to a gene: 24. Germline V gives CDR1 SGHRS, CDR2 YFSETQ. The DNA of the CDR3 is TGCGCCAGCAGCGCATGCAGGGGACAGGGCGGTCCCTTTAGCGGGACTGAAGCTTTCTTT. Translated: CASSACRGQGGPFSGTEAFF.